These 25 T cell receptor beta chains came from one sample sequenced in a study of T cell responses to AZD1222 COVID-19 vaccine. TCRdb keeps only in-frame clones here, not all; method: immunoSEQ multiplex PCR. Seen here are some 110,000 clones, roughly 91% observed once, and the top ten hold about 7.1%. The sample here was peripheral blood, taken 28 days after the second AZD1222 dose. The receptors shown here come from an adult who received the AZD1222 COVID-19 vaccine.

The chain employs TRBV4-1 and TRBJ1-2; 7 nucleotides align to TRBD1. Germline CDR1 reads MGHRA; CDR2 reads YSYEKL. This CDR3 region has 14 residues. With 1 base clipped from V and 5 bases from J, the junction kept 4 bases outside the gene matches. DNA of the CDR3: TGCGCCAGCAGCCAAGGCGACAGGGCTTATGGCTACACCTTC. Protein: CASSQGDRAYGYTF.

V usage is TRBV7-2 and J usage is TRBJ1-1, with D tentatively TRBD1 (5 bases). This CDR3 region has 14 residues. Trimming removed 3 bases from V and 4 bases from J, with 12 bases in between. Per germline, CDR1 SGHTA and CDR2 FQGNSA. The CDR3 here is CASSFPDGGTEAFF. The CDR3 nucleotides read TGTGCCAGCAGCTTCCCGGACGGGGGCACTGAAGCTTTCTTT.

This clone was detected only a few times. The chain carries TRBV4-3 and TRBJ2-7; 9 bases fit TRBD1. The J segment lost 0 bases and the V segment lost 2 bases, leaving 11 bases of the junction unmatched. The V gene's germline CDR1 is LGHNA and CDR2 YSLEER. The CDR3 has 18 residues. As DNA, the CDR3 is TGCGCCAGCAGCCAACAACACTCCGGGACAGGGATCTCCTACGAGCAGTACTTC. Protein sequence: CASSQQHSGTGISYEQYF.

The chain joins TRBV19 to TRBJ1-2, with D maybe TRBD1 (6 bases). The CDR3 is 16 residues long. Trimming removed 8 bases from V and 5 bases from J, with 24 bases in between. Per germline, CDR1 LNHDA and CDR2 SQIVND (reference sequence). The CDR3 sequence: CASAPGGPTMVYGYTF. The CDR3 DNA follows: TGTGCCAGTGCCCCGGGGGGGCCAACGATGGTTTATGGCTACACCTTC.

The V and J genes are TRBV11-2 and TRBJ2-7; no clear D. This CDR3 region has 11 residues. Trimming left V 1 base short and J 3 bases short, with 1 base between. CDR1 and CDR2 from the germline V gene are SGHAT and FQNNGV. Here the CDR3 DNA reads TGTGCCAGCAGCTTAGTCTACGAGCAGTACTTC. Translating it yields CASSLVYEQYF.

DNA for the CDR3: TGTGCCAGCGGGATAGCGGGAGGGACGGGGGAGCAGTTCTTC. Protein product: CASGIAGGTGEQFF. This sequence joins TRBV28 and TRBJ2-1; the match to TRBD2 covers 11 bases. CDR1 is MDHEN, CDR2 SYDVKM, per germline. This CDR3 region has 14 residues. Trimming at V came to 8 bases and at J to 10 bases, leaving 10 bases not matched to a gene.

The table lists this clone with a few counts. V usage is TRBV6-4 and J usage is TRBJ2-2; D not certain. CDR1 is MRHNA and CDR2 is SNTAGT in the germline V gene. There are 14 residues in the CDR3. The germline V and J ends were trimmed by 4 bases and 1 base, with 7 bases remaining between them. CDR3 amino acids: CASSGSENTGELFF. CDR3 bases: TGTGCCAGCAGTGGTTCAGAGAACACCGGGGAGCTGTTTTTT.

This clone has just a few counts. V is TRBV5-4 and J is TRBJ2-7; 10 bases match TRBD2. This CDR3 is built from 15 residues. CDR1 and CDR2 from the germline V gene are SGHNT and YYREEE (reference sequence). V lost 4 bases, J lost 3 bases, and 7 bases stayed unmatched. CDR3 protein: CASSISGGFRYEQYF. CDR3 bases: TGTGCCAGCAGCATTAGCGGGGGGTTTCGCTACGAGCAGTACTTC.

This chain links TRBV15 with TRBJ2-7; no clear D gene. V was clipped by 0 bases and J by 13 bases, with 16 bases between them. The CDR3 runs 13 residues. Germline lookup yields CDR1 LNHNV and CDR2 YYDKDF (reference sequence). DNA of the CDR3: TGTGCCACCAGCAGAGATAGAAACCGAATTAGCTACTTC. Translating gives CATSRDRNRISYF.

The J gene is TRBJ1-4, the V gene TRBV5-6; D not resolved. The CDR3 runs 15 residues. The germline V gene encodes CDR1 SGHDT and CDR2 YYEEEE. The V end was cut by 7 bases, the J end by 0 bases, with 13 bases between. The CDR3 sequence is CASGSAAATNEKLFF. CDR3 bases: TGTGCCAGCGGGTCGGCAGCAGCAACTAATGAAAAACTGTTTTTT.

This clone was seen a single time. This sequence joins TRBV18 and TRBJ1-2; D remains ambiguous. Deletions cut 2 bases from V and 2 bases from J, with 6 bases between. There are 13 residues in the CDR3. Germline lookup yields CDR1 KGHSH and CDR2 LQKENI. In DNA, the CDR3 is TGTGCCAGCTCACCAACTGGGAACTATGGCTACACCTTC. Its protein product is CASSPTGNYGYTF.

The chain uses TRBV3-1 (or the pseudogene TRBV3-2) and TRBJ2-1; perhaps TRBD1 as D (5 bases). Germline V gene lookup returns CDR1 LGHDT and CDR2 YNNKEL (reference sequence). The length of the CDR3 is 12 residues. The germline V and J ends were trimmed by 5 bases and 7 bases, with 9 bases remaining between them. The CDR3 region is CASSLQGNEQFF. CDR3 DNA: TGTGCCAGCAGCTTGCAGGGTAATGAGCAGTTCTTC.

This clone has just a few counts. At one boundary the junction diverges from the germline segment, which might be a read error. This sequence joins TRBV7-7 and TRBJ2-5; 7 nucleotides match TRBD1. CDR3 size: 15 residues. Germline values: CDR1 SSHAT, CDR2 FNYEAQ (reference sequence). DNA of the CDR3: TGTGCTAGCAGCTTCCGGGACAGTTCTCAAGAGACCCAGTACTTC. This translates into CASSFRDSSQETQYF.

This chain connects TRBV9 to TRBJ2-1, with 7 nucleotides matching TRBD1. Germline loops: CDR1 SGDLS, CDR2 YYNGEE. This CDR3 comprises 15 residues. Germline trimming cut 3 bases from V and 2 bases from J; bases unmatched to any gene: 5. CDR3 in DNA: TGTGCCAGCAGCGCCTCAGGGGGAGCCTACAATGAGCAGTTCTTC. Residues: CASSASGGAYNEQFF.

The chain employs TRBV9 and TRBJ1-1; D might be TRBD1 (5 bases). The CDR3 is 13 residues long. The ends were cut back, 5 bases at V and 1 base at J, with 9 bases in the middle. Germline values: CDR1 SGDLS, CDR2 YYNGEE. CDR3 DNA: TGTGCCAGCAGAGGGGCGGGGAACACTGAAGCTTTCTTT. Protein sequence: CASRGAGNTEAFF. Combining the CDR3 with reference TRBV9 and TRBJ1-1 gives the whole variable domain DSGVTQTPKHLITATGQRVTLRCSPRSGDLSVYWYQQSLDQGLQFLIQYYNGEERAKGNILERFSAQQFPDLHSELNLSSLELGDSALYFCASRGAGNTEAFFGQGTRLTVV.

This chain connects TRBV13 to TRBJ1-5; 7 bases are a match to TRBD1. CDR1 and CDR2 from the germline V gene are PRHDT and FYEKMQ (reference sequence). V dropped 3 bases and J dropped 1; count of bases not matched to a gene: 0. This CDR3 is built from 14 residues. CDR3 coding DNA: TGTGCCAGCAGCTTGACAGGGAGCAATCAGCCCCAGCATTTT. Translated, it gives CASSLTGSNQPQHF.

V usage is TRBV6-5 and J usage is TRBJ2-7; 8 bases are shared with TRBD1. Germline V gene data show CDR1 as MNHEY and CDR2 as SVGAGI. The trim removed 8 bases at V and 6 bases at J, leaving 6 bases unmatched. The CDR3 has 12 residues. This chain's CDR3 is CASGQGFGEQYF. CDR3 sequence (DNA): TGTGCCAGCGGACAGGGATTTGGCGAGCAGTACTTC.

The V gene is TRBV23-1, the J gene TRBJ2-6, with no clear D. TRBV23-1 is marked as an open reading frame, function uncertain. Trimming cost V 6 bases and J 2 bases, with 14 bases left between them. This CDR3 has 16 amino acids. DNA of the CDR3: TGCGCCAGCAGCTCCTCCACCTACCCTGGGGCCAACGTCCTGACTTTC. As protein: CASSSSTYPGANVLTF.

V and J are TRBV2 and TRBJ1-4; tentatively, D is TRBD1 (5 bases). Germline V CDR1 and CDR2: SNHLY, FYNNEI. This CDR3 is 13 amino acids long. Trimming took off 3 bases at V and 8 bases at J, with 10 bases between the two ends. The CDR3 loop reads CASSDRVEEKLFF. The CDR3 DNA follows: TGTGCCAGCAGTGACAGGGTGGAGGAAAAACTGTTTTTT.

V is TRBV7-2 and J is TRBJ1-2; tentatively, D is TRBD1 (5 bases). Germline loops: CDR1 SGHTA, CDR2 FQGNSA. This CDR3 region has 12 residues. V shed 3 bases and J shed 8 bases, with 10 bases lying between them. CDR3 amino acids: CASSFREVGYTF. Here the CDR3 DNA reads TGTGCCAGCAGCTTCAGGGAGGTCGGCTACACCTTC.

This clone showed up just once. The V and J genes are TRBV11-2 and TRBJ2-3; 10 bases map to TRBD2. Unmatched junction bases numbered 9, after V lost 4 bases and J lost 2 bases. The CDR3 is made up of 17 amino acids. CDR1 is SGHAT, CDR2 FQNNGV, per germline. The CDR3 is CASSYLSGGAVTDTQYF. Written as DNA, the CDR3 is TGTGCCAGCAGCTACCTGAGCGGGGGGGCTGTCACAGATACGCAGTATTTT.

The genes are TRBV6-4 and TRBJ2-7, with unresolved D. The ends were cut back, 4 bases at V and 3 bases at J, with 16 bases in the middle. The CDR3 runs 15 residues. In germline, CDR1 is MRHNA, CDR2 SNTAGT. Here the CDR3 reads CASSVLPGGDYEQYF. CDR3 in DNA: TGTGCCAGCAGTGTCCTACCGGGCGGAGACTACGAGCAGTACTTC.

V and J are TRBV19 and TRBJ2-2; D is perhaps TRBD1 (5 bases). This CDR3 spans 14 amino acids. The V gene's germline CDR1 is LNHDA and CDR2 SQIVND (reference sequence). V was shortened by 4 bases and J by 6 bases, with 12 bases between the two germline ends. The CDR3: CASSTRDRPGELFF. The CDR3 DNA sequence: TGTGCCAGTAGTACCAGGGATAGGCCCGGGGAGCTGTTTTTT.

The J gene is TRBJ1-3, the V gene TRBV7-9, with D unresolved. Trimming cost V 4 bases and J 0 bases, with 13 bases left between them. This CDR3 comprises 16 residues. Germline assignment: CDR1 SEHNR and CDR2 FQNEAQ (reference sequence). The CDR3 sequence: CASSSDVAGSGNTIYF. The CDR3 DNA is TGTGCCAGCAGCTCCGACGTCGCTGGCTCTGGAAACACCATATATTTT.

J is TRBJ1-1 and V is TRBV29-1; 10 positions match TRBD1. Trimming removed 4 bases from V and 5 bases from J; junction bases left unmatched: 13. Germline CDR1 SQVTM, CDR2 ANQGSEA. The CDR3 length is 16 residues. The CDR3 bases are TGCAGCGTTGTGCCGACAGGGGGCGCGAAGGGGACTGAAGCTTTCTTT. It yields the protein CSVVPTGGAKGTEAFF.